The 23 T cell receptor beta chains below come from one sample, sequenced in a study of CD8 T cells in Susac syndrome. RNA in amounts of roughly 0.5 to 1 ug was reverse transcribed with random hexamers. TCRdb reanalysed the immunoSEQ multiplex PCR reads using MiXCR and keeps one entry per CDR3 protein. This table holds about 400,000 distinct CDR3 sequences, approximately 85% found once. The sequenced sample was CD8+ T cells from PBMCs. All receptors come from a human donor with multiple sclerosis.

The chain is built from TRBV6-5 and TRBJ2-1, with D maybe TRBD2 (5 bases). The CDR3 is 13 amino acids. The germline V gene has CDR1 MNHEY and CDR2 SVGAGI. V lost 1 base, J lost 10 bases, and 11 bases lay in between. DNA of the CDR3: TGTGCCAGCAGTTACTTCGAGGGTATGGAGCAGTTCTTC. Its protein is CASSYFEGMEQFF.

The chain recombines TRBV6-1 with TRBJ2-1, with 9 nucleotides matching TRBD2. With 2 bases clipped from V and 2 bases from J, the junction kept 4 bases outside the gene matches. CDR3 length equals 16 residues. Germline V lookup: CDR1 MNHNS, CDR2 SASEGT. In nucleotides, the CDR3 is TGTGCCAGCAGTGAATTAGCGGGAGCCCCCTACAATGAGCAGTTCTTC. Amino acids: CASSELAGAPYNEQFF.

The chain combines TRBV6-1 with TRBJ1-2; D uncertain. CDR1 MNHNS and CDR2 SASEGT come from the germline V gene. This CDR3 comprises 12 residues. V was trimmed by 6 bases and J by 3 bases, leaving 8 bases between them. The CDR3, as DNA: TGTGCCAGCAGGGGAGAAGACTATGGCTACACCTTC. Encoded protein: CASRGEDYGYTF.

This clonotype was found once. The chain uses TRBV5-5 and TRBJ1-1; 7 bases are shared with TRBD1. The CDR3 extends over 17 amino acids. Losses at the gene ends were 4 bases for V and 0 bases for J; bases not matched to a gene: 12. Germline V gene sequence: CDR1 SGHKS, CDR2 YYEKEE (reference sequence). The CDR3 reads CASSLGGQVSMNTEAFF. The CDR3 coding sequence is TGTGCCAGCAGCCTCGGTGGACAGGTGTCAATGAACACTGAAGCTTTCTTT.

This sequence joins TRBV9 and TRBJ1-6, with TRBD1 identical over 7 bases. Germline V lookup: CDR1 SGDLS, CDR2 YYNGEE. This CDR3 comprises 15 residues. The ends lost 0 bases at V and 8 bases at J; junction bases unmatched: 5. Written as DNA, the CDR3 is TGTGCCAGCAGCGTAGAGGGGGCGCTTGATTCACCCCTCCACTTT. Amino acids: CASSVEGALDSPLHF.

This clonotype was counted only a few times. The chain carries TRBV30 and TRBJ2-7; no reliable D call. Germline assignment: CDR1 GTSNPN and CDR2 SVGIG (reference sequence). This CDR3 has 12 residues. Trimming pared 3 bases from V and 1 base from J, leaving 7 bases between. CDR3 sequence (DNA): TGTGCCTGGAGCCTAGATTCCTACGAGCAGTACTTC. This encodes CAWSLDSYEQYF. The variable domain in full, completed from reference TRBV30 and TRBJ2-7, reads SQTIHQWPATLVQPVGSPLSLECTVEGTSNPNLYWYRQAAGRGLQLLFYSVGIGQISSEVPQNLSASRPQDRQFILSSKKLLLSDSGFYLCAWSLDSYEQYFGPGTRLTVT.

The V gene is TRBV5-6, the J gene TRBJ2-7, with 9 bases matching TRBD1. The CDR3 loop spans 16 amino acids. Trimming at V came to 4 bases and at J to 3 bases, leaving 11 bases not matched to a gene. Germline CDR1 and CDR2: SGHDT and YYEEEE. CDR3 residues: CASSGYRDREDYEQYF. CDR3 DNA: TGTGCCAGCAGCGGATACCGGGACAGGGAGGACTACGAGCAGTACTTC. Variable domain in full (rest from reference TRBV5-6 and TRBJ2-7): DAGVTQSPTHLIKTRGQQVTLRCSPKSGHDTVSWYQQALGQGPQFIFQYYEEEERQRGNFPDRFSGHQFPNYSSELNVNALLLGDSALYLCASSGYRDREDYEQYFGPGTRLTVT.

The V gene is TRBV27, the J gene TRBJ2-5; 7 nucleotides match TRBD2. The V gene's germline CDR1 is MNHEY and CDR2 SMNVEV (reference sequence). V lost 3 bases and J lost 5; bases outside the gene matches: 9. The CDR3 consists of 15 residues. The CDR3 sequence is CASSFLSGMLETQYF. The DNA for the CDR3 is TGTGCCAGCAGTTTTCTAAGCGGGATGCTGGAGACCCAGTACTTC.

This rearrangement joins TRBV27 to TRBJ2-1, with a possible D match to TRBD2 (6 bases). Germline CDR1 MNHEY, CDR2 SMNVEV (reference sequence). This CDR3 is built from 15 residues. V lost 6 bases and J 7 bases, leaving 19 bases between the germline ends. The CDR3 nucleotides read TGTGCCAGCAGCCCCGGCCGGGCGGGACCAAATGAGCAGTTCTTC. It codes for CASSPGRAGPNEQFF.

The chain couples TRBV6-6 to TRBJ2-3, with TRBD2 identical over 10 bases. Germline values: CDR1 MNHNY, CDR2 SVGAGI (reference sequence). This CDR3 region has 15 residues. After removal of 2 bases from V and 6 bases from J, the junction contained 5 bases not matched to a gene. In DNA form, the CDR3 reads TGTGCCAGCAGTTACACTAGCGGGGCTTGGGATACGCAGTATTTT. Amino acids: CASSYTSGAWDTQYF.

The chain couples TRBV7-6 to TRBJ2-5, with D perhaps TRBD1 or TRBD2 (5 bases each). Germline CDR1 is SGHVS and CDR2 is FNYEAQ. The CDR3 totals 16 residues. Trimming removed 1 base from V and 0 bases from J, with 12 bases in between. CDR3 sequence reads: CASSLGRGLNQETQYF. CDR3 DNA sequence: TGTGCCAGCAGCTTAGGCCGGGGCTTAAACCAAGAGACCCAGTACTTC. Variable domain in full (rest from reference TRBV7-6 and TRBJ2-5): GAGVSQSPRYKVTKRGQDVALRCDPISGHVSLYWYRQALGQGPEFLTYFNYEAQQDKSGLPNDRFSAERPEGSISTLTIQRTEQRDSAMYRCASSLGRGLNQETQYFGPGTRLLVL.

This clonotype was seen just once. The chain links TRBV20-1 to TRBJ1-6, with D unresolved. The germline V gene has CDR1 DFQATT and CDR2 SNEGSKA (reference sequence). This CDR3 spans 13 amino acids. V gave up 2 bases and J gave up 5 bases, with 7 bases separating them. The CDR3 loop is CSARYGDNSPLHF. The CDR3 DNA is TGCAGTGCTAGATACGGGGATAATTCACCCCTCCACTTT.

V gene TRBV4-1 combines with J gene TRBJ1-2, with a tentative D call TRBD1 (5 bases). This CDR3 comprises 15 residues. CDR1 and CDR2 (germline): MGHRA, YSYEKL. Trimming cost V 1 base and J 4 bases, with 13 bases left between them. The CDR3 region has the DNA TGCGCCAGCAGCCAAGGGGCAGGGTATGCCTATGGCTACACCTTC. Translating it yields CASSQGAGYAYGYTF.

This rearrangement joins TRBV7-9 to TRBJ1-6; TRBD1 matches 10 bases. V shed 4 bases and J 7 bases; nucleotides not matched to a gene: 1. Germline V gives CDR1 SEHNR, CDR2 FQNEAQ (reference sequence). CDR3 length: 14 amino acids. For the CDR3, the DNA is TGTGCCAGCAGCTCGGGACAGGGGAATTCACCCCTCCACTTT. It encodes CASSSGQGNSPLHF.

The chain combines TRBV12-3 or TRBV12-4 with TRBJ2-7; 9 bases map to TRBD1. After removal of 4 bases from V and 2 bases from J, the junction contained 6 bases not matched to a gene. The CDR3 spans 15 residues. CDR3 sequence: CASSSTGQGTYEQYF. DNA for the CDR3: TGTGCCAGCAGTTCCACCGGACAGGGGACCTACGAGCAGTACTTC.

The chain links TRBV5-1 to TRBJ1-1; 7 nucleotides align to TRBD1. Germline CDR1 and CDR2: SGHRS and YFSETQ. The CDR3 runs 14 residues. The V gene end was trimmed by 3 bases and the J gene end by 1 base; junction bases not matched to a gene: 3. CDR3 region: CASSWRQGNTEAFF. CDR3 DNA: TGCGCCAGCAGCTGGAGACAGGGGAACACTGAAGCTTTCTTT. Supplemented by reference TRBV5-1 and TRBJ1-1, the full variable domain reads KAGVTQTPRYLIKTRGQQVTLSCSPISGHRSVSWYQQTPGQGLQFLFEYFSETQRNKGNFPGRFSGRQFSNSRSEMNVSTLELGDSALYLCASSWRQGNTEAFFGQGTRLTVV.

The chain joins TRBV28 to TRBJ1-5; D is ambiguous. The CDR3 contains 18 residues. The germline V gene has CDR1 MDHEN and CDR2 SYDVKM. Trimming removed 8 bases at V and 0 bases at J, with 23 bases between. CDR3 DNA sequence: TGTGCCAGCCGTACCAACGGCGACCAGTCATATAGCAATCAGCCCCAGCATTTT. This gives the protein CASRTNGDQSYSNQPQHF.

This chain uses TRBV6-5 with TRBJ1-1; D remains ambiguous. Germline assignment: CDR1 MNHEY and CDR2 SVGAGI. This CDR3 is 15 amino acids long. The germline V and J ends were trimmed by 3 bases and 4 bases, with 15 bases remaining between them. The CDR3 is CASSYMVGGGTEAFF. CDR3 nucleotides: TGTGCCAGCAGTTATATGGTTGGTGGAGGCACTGAAGCTTTCTTT.

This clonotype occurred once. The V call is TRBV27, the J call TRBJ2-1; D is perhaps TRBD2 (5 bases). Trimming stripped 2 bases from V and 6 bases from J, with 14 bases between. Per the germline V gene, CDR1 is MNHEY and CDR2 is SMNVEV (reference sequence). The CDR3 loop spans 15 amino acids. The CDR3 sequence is CASSLISNAGNEQFF. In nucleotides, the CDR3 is TGTGCCAGCAGTTTAATCAGCAATGCGGGCAATGAGCAGTTCTTC.

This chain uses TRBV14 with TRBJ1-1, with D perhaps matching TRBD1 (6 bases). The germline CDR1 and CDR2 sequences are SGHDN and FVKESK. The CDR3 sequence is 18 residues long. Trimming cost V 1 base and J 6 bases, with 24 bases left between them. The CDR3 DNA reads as TGTGCCAGCAGCCAAGGGGGAGAACAGGGCTGGTGGGAAGCTGAAGCTTTCTTT. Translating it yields CASSQGGEQGWWEAEAFF.

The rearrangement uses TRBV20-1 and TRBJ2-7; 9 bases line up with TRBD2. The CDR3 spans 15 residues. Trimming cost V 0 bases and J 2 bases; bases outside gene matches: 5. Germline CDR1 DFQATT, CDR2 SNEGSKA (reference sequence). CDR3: CSARDRGLATYEQYF. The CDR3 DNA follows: TGCAGTGCTAGAGATCGTGGACTAGCGACCTACGAGCAGTACTTC.

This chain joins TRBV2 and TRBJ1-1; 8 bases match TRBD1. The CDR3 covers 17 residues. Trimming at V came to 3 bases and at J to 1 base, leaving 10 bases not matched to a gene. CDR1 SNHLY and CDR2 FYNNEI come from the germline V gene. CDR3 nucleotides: TGTGCCAGCAGTGACCCAGGCAGGACAGGGAAGAACACTGAAGCTTTCTTT. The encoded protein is CASSDPGRTGKNTEAFF.

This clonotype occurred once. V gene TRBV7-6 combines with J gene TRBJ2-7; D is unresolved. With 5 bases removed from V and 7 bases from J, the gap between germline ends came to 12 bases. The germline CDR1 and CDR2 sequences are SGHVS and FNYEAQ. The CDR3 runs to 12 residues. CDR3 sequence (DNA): TGTGCCAGCAGCCCTCTGGGCCAGGAGCAGTACTTC. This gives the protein CASSPLGQEQYF.